The present T cell receptor (beta chain) was sequenced within a study of cytomegalovirus exposure and HLA in healthy donors. Likely unrecorded immune exposures existed in these nominally healthy donors. The study ran its PCR with 60 Vbeta and 13 Jbeta primers. Libraries were prepared by immunoSEQ multiplex PCR; TCRdb keeps only in-frame clonotypes and omits some of them. The table includes 150,000 to 200,000 clones, almost 85% detected once. Germline V CDR1 and CDR2: SGHTA, FQGNSA. The CDR3 is made up of 14 amino acids. The V and J ends lost 5 bases and 5 bases respectively, with 16 bases between them.

The chain couples TRBV7-2 to TRBJ2-7, with D perhaps TRBD2 (5 bases). This receptor was obtained from a boy aged 5-17 years in good health and CMV-seronegative. The material sequenced was PBMCs. Written as DNA, the CDR3 is TGTGCCAGCAGCCTAGATACGGGGAGCGACGAGCAGTACTTC. Translation gives CASSLDTGSDEQYF.